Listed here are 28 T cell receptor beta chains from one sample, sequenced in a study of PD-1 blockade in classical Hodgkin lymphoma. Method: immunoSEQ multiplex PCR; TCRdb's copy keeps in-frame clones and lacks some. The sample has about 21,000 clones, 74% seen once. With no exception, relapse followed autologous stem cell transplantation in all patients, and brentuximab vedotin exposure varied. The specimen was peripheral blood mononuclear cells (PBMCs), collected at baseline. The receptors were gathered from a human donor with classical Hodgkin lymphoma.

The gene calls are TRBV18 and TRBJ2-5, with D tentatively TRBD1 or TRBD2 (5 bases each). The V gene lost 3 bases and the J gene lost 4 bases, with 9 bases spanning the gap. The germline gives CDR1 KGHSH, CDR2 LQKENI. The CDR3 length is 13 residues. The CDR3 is CASSPRERETQYF. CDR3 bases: TGTGCCAGCTCACCCAGGGAGCGAGAGACCCAGTACTTC.

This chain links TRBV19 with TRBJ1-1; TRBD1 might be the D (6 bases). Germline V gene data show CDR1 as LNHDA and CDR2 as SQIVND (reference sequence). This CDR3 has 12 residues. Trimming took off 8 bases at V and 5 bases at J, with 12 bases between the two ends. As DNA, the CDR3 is TGTGCCAGTGGTTTAGGGGGGACTGAAGCTTTCTTT. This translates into CASGLGGTEAFF.

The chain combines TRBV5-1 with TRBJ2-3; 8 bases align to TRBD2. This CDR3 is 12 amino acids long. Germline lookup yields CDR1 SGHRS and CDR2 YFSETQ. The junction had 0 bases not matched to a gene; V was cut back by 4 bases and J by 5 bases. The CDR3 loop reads CASSRGGDTQYF. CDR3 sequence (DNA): TGCGCCAGCAGCCGGGGGGGAGATACGCAGTATTTT.

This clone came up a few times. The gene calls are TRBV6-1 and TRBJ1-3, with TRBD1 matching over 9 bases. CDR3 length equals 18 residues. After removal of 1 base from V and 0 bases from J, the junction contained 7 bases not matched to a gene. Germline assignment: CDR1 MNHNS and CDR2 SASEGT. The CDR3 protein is CASSEGLGQGISGNTIYF. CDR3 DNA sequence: TGTGCCAGCAGTGAAGGCCTAGGACAGGGGATCTCTGGAAACACCATATATTTT.

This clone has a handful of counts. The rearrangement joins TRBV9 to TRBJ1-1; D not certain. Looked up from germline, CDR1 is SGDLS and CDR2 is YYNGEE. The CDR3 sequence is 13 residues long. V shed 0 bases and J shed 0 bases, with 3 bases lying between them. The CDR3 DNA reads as TGTGCCAGCAGCGTAGCGGTGAACACTGAAGCTTTCTTT. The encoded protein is CASSVAVNTEAFF.

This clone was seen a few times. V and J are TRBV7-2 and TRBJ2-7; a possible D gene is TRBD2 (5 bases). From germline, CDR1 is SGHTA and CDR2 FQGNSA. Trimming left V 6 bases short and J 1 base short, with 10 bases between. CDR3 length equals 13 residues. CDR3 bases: TGTGCCAGCAGACTAGAGGGATCCTACGAGCAGTACTTC. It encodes CASRLEGSYEQYF.

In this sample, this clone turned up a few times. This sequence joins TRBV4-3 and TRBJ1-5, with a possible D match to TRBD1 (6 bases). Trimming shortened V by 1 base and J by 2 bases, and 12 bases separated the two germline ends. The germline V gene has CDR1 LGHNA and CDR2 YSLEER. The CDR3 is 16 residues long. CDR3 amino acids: CASSQVVHRGNQPQHF. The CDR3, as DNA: TGCGCCAGCAGCCAAGTAGTCCACAGGGGCAATCAGCCCCAGCATTTT.

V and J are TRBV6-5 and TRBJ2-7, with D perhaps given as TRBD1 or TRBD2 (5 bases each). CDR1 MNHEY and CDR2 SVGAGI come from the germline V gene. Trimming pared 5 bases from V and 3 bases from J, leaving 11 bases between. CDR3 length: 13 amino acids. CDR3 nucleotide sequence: TGTGCCAGCAGTCCCGAGGGGATCTACGAGCAGTACTTC. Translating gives CASSPEGIYEQYF.

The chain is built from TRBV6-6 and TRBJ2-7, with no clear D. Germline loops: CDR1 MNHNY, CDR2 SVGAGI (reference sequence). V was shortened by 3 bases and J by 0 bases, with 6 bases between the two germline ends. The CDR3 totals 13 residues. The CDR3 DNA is TGTGCCAGCAGTTATACAGACTCCTACGAGCAGTACTTC. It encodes CASSYTDSYEQYF.

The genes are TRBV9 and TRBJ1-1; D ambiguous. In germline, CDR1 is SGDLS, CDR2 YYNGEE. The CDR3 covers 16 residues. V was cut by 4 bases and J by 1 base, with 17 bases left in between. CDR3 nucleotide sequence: TGTGCCAGCAGCACCCGAGCTACCCTGGCGAACACTGAAGCTTTCTTT. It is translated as CASSTRATLANTEAFF.

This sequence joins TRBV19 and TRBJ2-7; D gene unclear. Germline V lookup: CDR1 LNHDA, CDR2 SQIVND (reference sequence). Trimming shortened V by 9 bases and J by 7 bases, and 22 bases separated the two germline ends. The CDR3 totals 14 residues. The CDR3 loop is CASANSDNVGEQYF. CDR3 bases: TGTGCCAGCGCAAATTCAGACAACGTGGGGGAGCAGTACTTC.

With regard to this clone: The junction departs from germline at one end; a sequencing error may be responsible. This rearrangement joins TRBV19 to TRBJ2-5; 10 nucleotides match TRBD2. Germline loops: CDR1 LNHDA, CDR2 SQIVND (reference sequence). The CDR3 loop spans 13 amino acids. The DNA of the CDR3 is TGTGCCAGTAGTATAGATGTGCTAGCGGGAGACAACTTC. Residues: CASSIDVLAGDNF.

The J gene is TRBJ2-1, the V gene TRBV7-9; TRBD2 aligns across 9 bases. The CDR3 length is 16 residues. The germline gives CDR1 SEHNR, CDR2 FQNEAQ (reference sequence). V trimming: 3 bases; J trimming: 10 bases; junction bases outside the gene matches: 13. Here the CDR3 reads CASSFGIAGEVVEQFF. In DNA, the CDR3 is TGTGCCAGCAGCTTCGGTATAGCGGGAGAGGTTGTCGAGCAGTTCTTC.

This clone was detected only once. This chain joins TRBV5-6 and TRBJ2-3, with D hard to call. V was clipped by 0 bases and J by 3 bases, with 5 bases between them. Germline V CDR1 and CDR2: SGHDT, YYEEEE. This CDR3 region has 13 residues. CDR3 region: CASSLASTDTQYF. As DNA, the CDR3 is TGTGCCAGCAGCTTGGCCTCGACAGATACGCAGTATTTT.

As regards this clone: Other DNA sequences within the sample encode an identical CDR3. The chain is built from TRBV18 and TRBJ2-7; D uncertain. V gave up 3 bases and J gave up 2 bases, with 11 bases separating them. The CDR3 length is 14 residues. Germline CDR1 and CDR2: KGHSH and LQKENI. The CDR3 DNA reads TGTGCCAGCTCACCCCAGCGCTCCGCCTACGAGCAGTACTTC. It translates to CASSPQRSAYEQYF.

In nucleotides, the CDR3 is TGTGCCAGCAGCTTAAACAGTTACAATGAGCAGTTCTTC. Translated, it gives CASSLNSYNEQFF. V usage is TRBV11-3 and J usage is TRBJ2-1; D ambiguous. The CDR3 sequence is 13 residues long. V lost 2 bases and J lost 4, with 6 bases in between. Germline V gives CDR1 SGHNT, CDR2 YENEEA. Complete variable domain (other parts from reference TRBV11-3 and TRBJ2-1): EAGVVQSPRYKIIEKKQPVAFWCNPISGHNTLYWYLQNLGQGPELLIRYENEEAVDDSQLPKDRFSAERLKGVDSTLKIQPAELGDSAVYLCASSLNSYNEQFFGPGTRLTVL.

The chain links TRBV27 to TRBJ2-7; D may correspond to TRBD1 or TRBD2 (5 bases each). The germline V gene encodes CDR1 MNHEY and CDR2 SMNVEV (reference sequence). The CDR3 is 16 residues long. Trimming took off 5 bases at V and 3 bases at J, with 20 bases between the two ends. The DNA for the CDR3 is TGTGCCAGCAGTGGCTCCGGGACCCCGAGGTTCTACGAGCAGTACTTC. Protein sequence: CASSGSGTPRFYEQYF.

This CDR3 is CASSKTSTDTQYF. The CDR3 DNA reads as TGTGCCAGCTCAAAGACTAGCACAGATACGCAGTATTTT. The chain is built from TRBV18 and TRBJ2-3, with no clear D. The germline CDR1 and CDR2 sequences are KGHSH and LQKENI. V lost 5 bases and J 0 bases, leaving 6 bases between the germline ends. The CDR3 spans 13 residues. Looking up the rest from reference TRBV18 and TRBJ2-3 gives the full variable domain: NAGVMQNPRHLVRRRGQEARLRCSPMKGHSHVYWYRQLPEEGLKFMVYLQKENIIDESGMPKERFSAEFPKEGPSILRIQQVVRGDSAAYFCASSKTSTDTQYFGPGTRLTVL.

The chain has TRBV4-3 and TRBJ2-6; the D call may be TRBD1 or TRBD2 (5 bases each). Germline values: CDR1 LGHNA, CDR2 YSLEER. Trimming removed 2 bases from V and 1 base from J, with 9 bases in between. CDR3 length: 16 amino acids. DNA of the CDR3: TGCGCCAGCAGCCAAAAAGAGGGGTCTGGGGCCAACGTCCTGACTTTC. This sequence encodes CASSQKEGSGANVLTF.

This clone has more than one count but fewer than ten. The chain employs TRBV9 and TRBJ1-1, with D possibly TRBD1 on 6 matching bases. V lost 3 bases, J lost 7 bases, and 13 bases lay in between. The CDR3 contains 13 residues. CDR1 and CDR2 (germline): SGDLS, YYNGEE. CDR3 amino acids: CASSGGGSLEAFF. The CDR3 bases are TGTGCCAGCAGCGGAGGGGGAAGTCTTGAAGCTTTCTTT.

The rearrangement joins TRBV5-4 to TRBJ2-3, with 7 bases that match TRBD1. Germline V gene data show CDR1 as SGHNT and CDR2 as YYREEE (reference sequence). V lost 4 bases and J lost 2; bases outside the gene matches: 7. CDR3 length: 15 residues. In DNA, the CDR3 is TGTGCCAGCAGCCTCGACAGGGTACACACAGATACGCAGTATTTT. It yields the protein CASSLDRVHTDTQYF.

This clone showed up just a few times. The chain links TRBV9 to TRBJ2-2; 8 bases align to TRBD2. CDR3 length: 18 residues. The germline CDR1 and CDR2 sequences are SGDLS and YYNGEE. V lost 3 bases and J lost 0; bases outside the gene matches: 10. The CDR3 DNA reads TGTGCCAGCAGCGCCAGGAGCGGGGGAGTCGCGAACACCGGGGAGCTGTTTTTT. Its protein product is CASSARSGGVANTGELFF.

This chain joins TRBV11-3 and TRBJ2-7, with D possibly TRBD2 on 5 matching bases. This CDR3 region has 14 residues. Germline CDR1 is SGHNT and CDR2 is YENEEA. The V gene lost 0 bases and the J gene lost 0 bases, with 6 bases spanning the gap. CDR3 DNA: TGTGCCAGCAGCTTAGAGGAGGACTCCTACGAGCAGTACTTC. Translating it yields CASSLEEDSYEQYF.

The CDR3 DNA sequence: TGTGCCAGCAGTTACGGGACAGGGAACTATGGCTACACCTTC. Translating gives CASSYGTGNYGYTF. The gene calls are TRBV6-5 and TRBJ1-2, with 9 bases that match TRBD1. CDR1 MNHEY and CDR2 SVGAGI come from the germline V gene. The V and J ends lost 2 bases and 2 bases, in that order; junction bases with no gene match: 0. This CDR3 is 14 amino acids long.

The DNA for the CDR3 is TGTGCCAGTAGTATAGGACAGGCGAACACCGGGGAGCTGTTTTTT. It yields the protein CASSIGQANTGELFF. V is TRBV19 and J is TRBJ2-2; tentatively, D is TRBD1 (6 bases). Trimming left V 1 base short and J 0 bases short, with 6 bases between. There are 15 residues in the CDR3. Germline V gene lookup returns CDR1 LNHDA and CDR2 SQIVND (reference sequence).

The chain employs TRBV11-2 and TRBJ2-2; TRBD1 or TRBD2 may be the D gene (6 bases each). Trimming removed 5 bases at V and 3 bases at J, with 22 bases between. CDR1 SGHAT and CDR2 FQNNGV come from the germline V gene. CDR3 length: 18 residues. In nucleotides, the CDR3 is TGTGCCAGCAGCCACTCAAGACTCGGGGGCCGCGACACCGGGGAGCTGTTTTTT. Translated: CASSHSRLGGRDTGELFF. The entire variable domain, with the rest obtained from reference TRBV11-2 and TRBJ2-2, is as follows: EAGVAQSPRYKIIEKRQSVAFWCNPISGHATLYWYQQILGQGPKLLIQFQNNGVVDDSQLPKDRFSAERLKGVDSTLKIQPAKLEDSAVYLCASSHSRLGGRDTGELFFGEGSRLTVL.

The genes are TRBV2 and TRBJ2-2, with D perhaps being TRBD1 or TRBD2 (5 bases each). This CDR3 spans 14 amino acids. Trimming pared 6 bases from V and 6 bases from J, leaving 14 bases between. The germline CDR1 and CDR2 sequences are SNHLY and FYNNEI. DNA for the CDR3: TGTGCCAGCAGGATGGGACGATCACCCGGGGAGCTGTTTTTT. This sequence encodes CASRMGRSPGELFF.

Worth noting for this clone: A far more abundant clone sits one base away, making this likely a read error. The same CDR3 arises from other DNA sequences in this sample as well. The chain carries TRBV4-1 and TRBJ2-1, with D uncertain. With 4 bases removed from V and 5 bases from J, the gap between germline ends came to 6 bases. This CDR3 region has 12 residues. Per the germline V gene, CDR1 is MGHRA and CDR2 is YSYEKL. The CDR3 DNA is TGCGCCAGCAGCCCGACGAACAATGAGCAGTTCTTC. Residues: CASSPTNNEQFF.